A single sample gave rise to the 6 T cell receptor beta chains below, sequenced in a study of CD8 T cells in Susac syndrome. Reverse transcription of roughly 0.45 to 1 ug RNA used random hexamers. Using its own MiXCR run on the immunoSEQ multiplex PCR reads, TCRdb lists one record per CDR3 protein. The data show 150,000 to 200,000 distinct CDR3 sequences, just under 95% seen once. The sequenced material came from CD4+ T cells from PBMCs. These receptors all stem from a human donor in good health.

The V and J genes are TRBV29-1 and TRBJ2-3, with 7 positions matching TRBD2. CDR1 is SQVTM, CDR2 ANQGSEA, per germline. The CDR3 sequence is 14 residues long. Trimming removed 1 base from V and 1 base from J; junction bases left unmatched: 2. Here the CDR3 DNA reads TGCAGCGTTGAAGGGGAGGGTGGCACAGATACGCAGTATTTT. The encoded protein is CSVEGEGGTDTQYF.

The chain employs TRBV7-2 and TRBJ1-6; D gene uncertain. V was shortened by 5 bases and J by 4 bases, with 3 bases between the two germline ends. Germline assignment: CDR1 SGHTA and CDR2 FQGNSA. The CDR3 is 12 amino acids. The CDR3 here is CASSPYNSPLHF. CDR3 in DNA: TGTGCCAGCAGCCCGTATAATTCACCCCTCCACTTT.

The V and J genes are TRBV3-1 and TRBJ2-1, with a weak D call TRBD2 (6 bases). V lost 4 bases to trimming and J lost 0 bases, with 16 bases between them. Germline V gives CDR1 LGHDT, CDR2 YNNKEL (reference sequence). This CDR3 is 17 amino acids long. CDR3 sequence: CASSRLYATSSYNEQFF. The CDR3 bases are TGTGCCAGCAGCCGTTTATACGCGACTAGCTCCTACAATGAGCAGTTCTTC.

This sequence joins TRBV20-1 and TRBJ1-2; possible D gene TRBD1, 6 bases. Trimming pared 5 bases from V and 8 bases from J, leaving 15 bases between. Germline V gives CDR1 DFQATT, CDR2 SNEGSKA (reference sequence). The CDR3 consists of 12 residues. The CDR3 nucleotides read TGCAGTGCTGCGGACAGCACGGAGGGCTACACCTTC. It encodes CSAADSTEGYTF.

This clonotype was counted once. J is TRBJ1-2 and V is TRBV2; D perhaps matches TRBD1 (6 bases). Germline V gene data show CDR1 as SNHLY and CDR2 as FYNNEI. With 5 bases removed from V and 9 bases from J, the gap between germline ends came to 16 bases. The CDR3 consists of 13 residues. Here the CDR3 DNA reads TGTGCCAGCAGTTTGACAGGCCTATCGAGCTACACCTTC. It translates to CASSLTGLSSYTF.

The chain is built from TRBV11-1 and TRBJ2-1; D gene ambiguous. This CDR3 has 11 residues. Trimming pared 5 bases from V and 6 bases from J, leaving 5 bases between. Looked up from germline, CDR1 is SGHAT and CDR2 is FQDESV (reference sequence). The CDR3 protein is CASSNLNEQFF. CDR3 coding DNA: TGTGCCAGCAGCAACCTCAATGAGCAGTTCTTC.